The TCR beta chain under discussion was sequenced for a study of blood T cell repertoires in COVID-19. As for the study in general: Italy, Spain and the United States were the sources of the convalescent and acute COVID-19 samples. The analysed material was cDNA or gDNA that came from T cells, B-cell-depleted T cells, or PBMCs.

TCRdb's copy holds only in-frame clones and misses some; the assay was immunoSEQ multiplex PCR. The sample carries approximately 300,000 clones, 85% recorded once. Participants had their cohort set by participant-reported clinical history. Contact with a PCR-confirmed or clinician-diagnosed COVID-19 case occurred within 2 weeks of entry. CDR1 and CDR2 from the germline V gene are SQVTM and ANQGSEA. The trim removed 7 bases at V and 1 base at J, leaving 6 bases unmatched. The CDR3 is 14 residues long. The chain uses TRBV29-1 and TRBJ1-5; TRBD1 matches at 8 bases. The source material was PBMCs or T cells enriched from blood (not recorded which). The TCR sequence derives from a woman between 25 and 40 years old who had been exposed to COVID-19. The CDR3 DNA is TGCAGCGCCAGTCAGGGGGCGAGCAATCAGCCCCAGCATTTT. It encodes CSASQGASNQPQHF.